This TCR beta chain is from a study of neurological immune-mediated disorders. General study points: The level of TCR clonal expansion was highest in patients with HTLV-1-associated myelopathy and lowest in multiple sclerosis, where it fell below the level seen in healthy controls.

Time point: longitudinal time-point 2. The making of cDNA relied on 5'RACE with 10-nucleotide random UMIs. MiXCR was run by TCRdb on the 5' RACE reads, yielding one entry per CDR3 protein. Seen here are 80,000 to 100,000 distinct CDR3 sequences, 5% to 6% observed once, and the top ten hold 7.9%. This clonotype was detected ten times or more. Antigen specificity is unknown. Trimming left V 7 bases short and J 2 bases short, with 15 bases between. Germline CDR1 reads LGHDT; CDR2 reads YNNKEL (reference sequence). CDR3 length: 14 residues. This TCR came from a woman aged 55 to 70 with multiple sclerosis. Sequencing used PBMCs. The chain is built from TRBV3-1 and TRBJ2-7; a weak D match, TRBD1 (5 bases). CDR3 DNA: TGTGCCAGCACCACATCGACAGTGGCCTACGAGCAGTACTTC. Protein sequence: CASTTSTVAYEQYF.